These T cell receptor beta chains were read from a single sample in a study of blood T cell repertoires in COVID-19. Only in-frame clones appear in the TCRdb table, and some are missing; sequencing was by immunoSEQ multiplex PCR. This table holds some 80,000 clones, roughly 84% found once. Input material: peripheral blood. All receptors derive from a man aged 50 or older with acute or convalescent COVID-19. Each CDR3 is given with its conserved first and last residue. A D gene is named only where the DNA matches it firmly. Some rows mark clone size as missing; the rest say once, few, many or name a class of expanded clone.

v_gene	abundance	d_gene	j_gene	CDR3aa	CDR3nt
TRBV5-1	once	TRBD1	TRBJ2-1	CASSLRGQVPYNEQFF	TGCGCCAGCAGCCTTCGTGGACAGGTCCCCTACAATGAGCAGTTCTTC
TRBV6-2/TRBV6-3	-	-	TRBJ1-6	CASSYAGFGSPLHF	TGTGCCAGCAGTTACGCAGGGTTCGGATCACCCCTCCACTTT
TRBV5-1	-	-	TRBJ1-2	CASSLVRGEDYGYTF	TGCGCCAGCAGCTTGGTCCGCGGGGAGGACTATGGCTACACCTTC
TRBV7-9	-	-	TRBJ1-1	CASSWGGDEAEAFF	TGTGCCAGCAGCTGGGGCGGGGATGAGGCTGAAGCTTTCTTT
TRBV4-3	-	-	TRBJ1-6	CASSLAQVGSPLHF	TGCGCCAGCAGCCTCGCACAGGTCGGTTCACCCCTCCACTTT
TRBV14	few	-	TRBJ1-2	CASRGLNYGYTF	TGTGCCAGCCGAGGGTTAAACTATGGCTACACCTTC
TRBV19	-	TRBD2	TRBJ2-1	CASRRMIAGGNEQFF	TGTGCCAGTAGGAGGATGATAGCGGGAGGGAATGAGCAGTTCTTC
TRBV12-3/TRBV12-4	-	-	TRBJ1-2	CASSAGGRYGYTF	TGTGCCAGCAGCGCGGGGGGGAGGTATGGCTACACCTTC
TRBV7-2	-	TRBD2	TRBJ2-7	CASSLSGTSGRGQYF	TGTGCCAGCAGCTTATCCGGGACTAGCGGGAGGGGACAGTACTTC
TRBV5-5	-	-	TRBJ1-4	CASSLFGVTNEKLFF	TGTGCCAGCAGCTTGTTCGGAGTAACTAATGAAAAACTGTTTTTT
TRBV28	-	TRBD1	TRBJ2-6	CASSQRGQGYSGANVLTF	TGTGCCAGCAGCCAACGCGGACAGGGGTACTCTGGGGCCAACGTCCTGACTTTC
TRBV4-1	-	-	TRBJ2-2	CASSQVEGNTGELFF	TGCGCCAGCAGCCAAGTGGAGGGAAACACCGGGGAGCTGTTTTTT
TRBV2	-	TRBD1	TRBJ1-5	CASRRGRNQPQHF	TGTGCCAGCAGAAGGGGGCGAAATCAGCCCCAGCATTTT
TRBV18	few	-	TRBJ2-1	CASSLASGNYNEQFF	TGTGCCAGCTCCCTCGCCTCAGGCAATTACAATGAGCAGTTCTTC
TRBV13	-	TRBD2	TRBJ2-3	CASSSFLAGGRTDTQYF	TGTGCCAGCAGCTCCTTCCTAGCGGGAGGTCGCACAGATACGCAGTATTTT
TRBV7-9	-	TRBD2	TRBJ2-1	CAIPRGGSSYNEQFF	TGTGCCATCCCCCGGGGCGGGAGCTCCTACAATGAGCAGTTCTTC
TRBV2	-	-	TRBJ1-2	CASNVVANYGYTF	TGTGCCAGCAATGTAGTAGCTAACTATGGCTACACCTTC
TRBV19	few	-	TRBJ1-1	CASSIGVNTEAFF	TGTGCCAGTAGTATCGGTGTGAACACTGAAGCTTTCTTT
TRBV7-9	-	TRBD1	TRBJ1-3	CASSSGGAYGNTIYF	TGTGCCAGCAGTTCAGGGGGCGCGTATGGAAACACCATATATTTT
TRBV10-3	-	TRBD1	TRBJ1-4	CASRRGQENEKLFF	TGTGCCAGCCGCAGGGGGCAGGAGAATGAAAAACTGTTTTTT
TRBV24-1	-	-	TRBJ1-5	CATSAAGNQPQHF	TGTGCCACCAGTGCCGCGGGGAATCAGCCCCAGCATTTT
TRBV28	-	-	TRBJ2-1	CASSHDYEQFF	TGTGCCAGCAGTCATGACTATGAGCAGTTCTTC
TRBV5-4	-	-	TRBJ2-2	CASSSRPEVGGELFF	TGTGCCAGCAGCTCTCGACCCGAGGTGGGCGGGGAGCTGTTTTTT
TRBV3-1/TRBV3-2	once	-	TRBJ2-2	CASSQAEDINTGELFF	TGTGCCAGCAGCCAAGCCGAGGATATAAACACCGGGGAGCTGTTTTTT
TRBV5-1	-	-	TRBJ2-3	CASSLVLLATDTQYF	TGCGCCAGCAGCTTGGTGTTGCTAGCTACAGATACGCAGTATTTT
TRBV7-2	-	-	TRBJ1-2	CASSSWEGYGYTF	TGTGCCAGCAGCTCCTGGGAGGGCTATGGCTACACCTTC
TRBV9	-	-	TRBJ2-2	CASSPQGGWEANTGELFF	TGTGCCAGCAGCCCGCAGGGCGGGTGGGAGGCGAACACCGGGGAGCTGTTTTTT
TRBV4-1	-	TRBD1	TRBJ1-2	CASSHRGQGGISGYGYTF	TGCGCCAGCAGCCACAGAGGACAGGGTGGTATTTCGGGCTATGGCTACACCTTC
TRBV5-1	-	TRBD2	TRBJ2-1	CASSPGGGYNEQFF	TGCGCCAGCAGCCCGGGGGGGGGCTACAATGAGCAGTTCTTC
TRBV2	-	TRBD2	TRBJ2-3	CATWTSGELSTDTQYF	TGTGCCACCTGGACTAGCGGAGAGCTTAGCACAGATACGCAGTATTTT
TRBV4-3	-	-	TRBJ2-2	CASSRVGGGSTGELFF	TGCGCCAGCAGCCGAGTGGGTGGGGGGTCCACCGGGGAGCTGTTTTTT
TRBV28	-	-	TRBJ2-7	CASSQGSYEQYF	TGTGCCAGCAGCCAGGGATCCTACGAGCAGTACTTC